Sequencing of this T cell receptor beta chain was carried out in a study of PD-L1 blockade in urothelial cancer. Turning to the study itself: Patients took up atezolizumab in 2014 at 1,200 mg intravenously every 3 weeks. Median T cell yield from blood was about 130,000. As for prior chemotherapy regimens, patients had received 0 to 3.

CDR3 length equals 18 residues. Germline CDR1 and CDR2: SNHLY and FYNNEI. Trimming cost V 8 bases and J 6 bases, with 28 bases left between them. This table comes from immunoSEQ multiplex PCR, and its TCRdb copy is limited to in-frame clones, with some not included. The data show tens of thousands of clones, around 80% seen once. The chain couples TRBV2 to TRBJ2-2; TRBD2 might be the D (5 bases). This material consisted of PBMCs, taken around atezolizumab (anti-PD-L1) treatment. The receptor comes from a man in his sixties or seventies with urothelial cancer. The CDR3 loop is CASFGEKRRRQEPGELFF. CDR3 bases: TGTGCCAGCTTTGGGGAGAAGCGGCGGAGGCAAGAACCCGGGGAGCTGTTTTTT.